The 25 T cell receptor beta chains listed next were all sequenced from one sample in a study of OX40 agonist ivuxolimab in advanced cancers. Profiling relied on immunoSEQ multiplex PCR, and the TCRdb table lists in-frame clones only, not all of them. The sample includes about 70,000 clones, approximately 85% seen only once; the top ten take 6.5% to 7.5%. Sequencing was performed on CD4+ or CD8+ T cells sorted from blood, taken in a trial of the OX40 agonist ivuxolimab. These receptors were taken from an adult with an advanced solid tumor such as melanoma, head and neck, liver or kidney cancer.

V usage is TRBV25-1 and J usage is TRBJ2-2, with 7 bases identical to TRBD2. This CDR3 is built from 14 residues. J lost 7 bases, V lost 6 bases, and 8 bases had no gene match. Germline V lookup: CDR1 MGHDK, CDR2 SYGVNS. Here the CDR3 reads CASSRVGGNGELFF. The CDR3 DNA follows: TGTGCCAGCAGCCGGGTGGGAGGGAACGGGGAGCTGTTTTTT.

V gene TRBV5-4 combines with J gene TRBJ1-4, with 9 bases identical to TRBD1. V lost 1 base to trimming and J lost 7 bases; unmatched junction nucleotides: 8. This CDR3 spans 16 amino acids. The germline V gene has CDR1 SGHNT and CDR2 YYREEE (reference sequence). Here the CDR3 reads CASSLPSGTGSEKLFF. The CDR3 DNA is TGTGCCAGCAGCTTGCCCTCCGGGACAGGGAGTGAAAAACTGTTTTTT.

J is TRBJ2-6 and V is TRBV7-9; no clear D. Germline CDR1 SEHNR, CDR2 FQNEAQ (reference sequence). This CDR3 region has 15 residues. V dropped 5 bases and J dropped 2 bases, with 10 bases sitting between them. The CDR3 region is CASSPSTAGANVLTF. The CDR3 DNA is TGTGCCAGCAGCCCGAGCACGGCTGGGGCCAACGTCCTGACTTTC.

This clone occurred once. One end of the junction fails to match germline, which may point to a read error. This chain joins TRBV2 and TRBJ1-2; 7 nucleotides line up with TRBD1. Germline V lookup: CDR1 SNHLY, CDR2 FYNNEI. CDR3 length: 10 residues. The CDR3 reads CASSRDRVLF. The CDR3 DNA sequence: TGTGCCAGCAGTCGAGACAGGGTCTTATTC.

This chain uses TRBV6-1 with TRBJ1-5; tentative D call: TRBD1 (6 bases). CDR1 and CDR2 from the germline V gene are MNHNS and SASEGT. With 5 bases removed from V and 2 bases from J, the gap between germline ends came to 13 bases. This CDR3 is 15 amino acids long. This chain's CDR3 is CASSLSGGGNQPQHF. CDR3 in DNA: TGTGCCAGCAGTCTGTCTGGGGGCGGCAATCAGCCCCAGCATTTT.

This chain's CDR3 is CASKQDSRYTF. CDR3 DNA sequence: TGTGCCAGTAAACAGGACAGCCGCTACACCTTC. The gene calls are TRBV6-5 and TRBJ1-2, with a weak D call TRBD1 (6 bases). Germline V gene sequence: CDR1 MNHEY, CDR2 SVGAGI. The CDR3 is 11 residues long. Trimming removed 9 bases at V and 9 bases at J, with 14 bases between.

This chain uses TRBV14 with TRBJ1-1, with D perhaps matching TRBD1 (6 bases). The V and J ends lost 6 bases and 0 bases respectively, with 17 bases between them. The germline CDR1 and CDR2 sequences are SGHDN and FVKESK. This CDR3 has 16 amino acids. CDR3 nucleotide sequence: TGTGCCAGCAGTACCTACAGGGAGAGCGTGAACACTGAAGCTTTCTTT. Its protein product is CASSTYRESVNTEAFF.

As regards this clone: Mismatch with germline at one junction end may stem from a read error. The chain recombines TRBV7-7 with TRBJ1-1; 10 bases are a match to TRBD1. Germline CDR1 reads SSHAT; CDR2 reads FNYEAQ (reference sequence). CDR3 size: 17 residues. This CDR3 reads CASSFGQGGSRNTEAFF. CDR3 sequence (DNA): TGTGCTAGCAGCTTCGGACAGGGGGGCTCCCGGAACACTGAAGCTTTCTTT.

The chain recombines TRBV5-4 with TRBJ1-3; 7 positions match TRBD1. This CDR3 is 15 amino acids long. Germline CDR1 and CDR2: SGHNT and YYREEE (reference sequence). The junction had 2 bases not matched to a gene; V was cut back by 0 bases and J by 2 bases. Here the CDR3 DNA reads TGTGCCAGCAGCTTGGGAGGGGGCACTGGAAACACCATATATTTT. Translating it yields CASSLGGGTGNTIYF.

The rearrangement joins TRBV19 to TRBJ1-1; TRBD1 aligns across 8 bases. Germline CDR1 and CDR2: LNHDA and SQIVND (reference sequence). The CDR3 sequence is 14 residues long. Trimming took 5 bases from V and 4 from J; bases not matched to a gene: 6. CDR3 nucleotide sequence: TGTGCCAGTAGTGCAAGACAGGGGAGCACTGAAGCTTTCTTT. Residues: CASSARQGSTEAFF.

The table lists this clone with a count of one. The chain employs TRBV6-5 and TRBJ2-4; 7 nucleotides line up with TRBD2. V was pared by 4 bases and J by 6 bases, with 6 bases of the junction left unmatched. The CDR3 has 14 residues. Germline V lookup: CDR1 MNHEY, CDR2 SVGAGI. The CDR3 DNA reads TGTGCCAGCAGTTCCCCGGGGGGTAGAAACATTCAGTACTTC. It is translated as CASSSPGGRNIQYF.

A single count supports this clone. This sequence joins TRBV9 and TRBJ2-2; D is undetermined. V lost 3 bases and J lost 2, with 14 bases in between. CDR3 size: 16 residues. Looked up from germline, CDR1 is SGDLS and CDR2 is YYNGEE. The CDR3 reads CASSAQTVLNTGELFF. In DNA form, the CDR3 reads TGTGCCAGCAGCGCCCAAACAGTTCTTAACACCGGGGAGCTGTTTTTT.

The chain employs TRBV5-1 and TRBJ2-1; D may be TRBD2 (6 bases). V shed 6 bases and J shed 0 bases, with 16 bases lying between them. The CDR3 consists of 16 residues. Germline V gives CDR1 SGHRS, CDR2 YFSETQ. Here the CDR3 reads CASTYSSVYSYNEQFF. The CDR3 region has the DNA TGCGCCAGCACCTACTCTAGCGTTTACTCCTACAATGAGCAGTTCTTC.

V and J are TRBV7-9 and TRBJ1-1; D may be TRBD1 (5 bases). Trimming cost V 5 bases and J 11 bases, with 12 bases left between them. The CDR3 sequence is 11 residues long. The V gene's germline CDR1 is SEHNR and CDR2 FQNEAQ (reference sequence). The CDR3 DNA reads as TGTGCCAGCAGCGAGACAGTGGTGGCTTTCTTT. As protein: CASSETVVAFF.

A single count supports this clone. The genes are TRBV11-2 and TRBJ1-2, with 7 nucleotides matching TRBD1. The germline CDR1 and CDR2 sequences are SGHAT and FQNNGV. Losses at the gene ends were 0 bases for V and 8 bases for J; bases not matched to a gene: 15. This CDR3 contains 17 residues. The DNA of the CDR3 is TGTGCCAGCAGCTTAGAGAGGGGGAGACAGGGTGTATACGGCTACACCTTC. Protein: CASSLERGRQGVYGYTF.

The rearrangement links TRBV15 to TRBJ1-1; D ambiguous. The CDR3 contains 16 residues. Germline loops: CDR1 LNHNV, CDR2 YYDKDF (reference sequence). Trimming shortened V by 0 bases and J by 3 bases, and 14 bases separated the two germline ends. DNA of the CDR3: TGTGCCACCAGCAGAGATAGGGCAGGAATGGACACTGAAGCTTTCTTT. Its protein is CATSRDRAGMDTEAFF.

This chain joins TRBV29-1 and TRBJ2-3, with 9 bases identical to TRBD1. The CDR3 is 13 residues long. V gave up 7 bases and J gave up 3 bases; unmatched junction bases: 5. CDR1 is SQVTM and CDR2 is ANQGSEA in the germline V gene. CDR3 nucleotides: TGCAGCGGAAGACAGGGGGTTACAGATACGCAGTATTTT. Its protein is CSGRQGVTDTQYF.

The chain links TRBV5-6 to TRBJ2-1, with D possibly being TRBD2 (5 bases). CDR3 length equals 14 residues. The germline CDR1 and CDR2 sequences are SGHDT and YYEEEE. V lost 0 bases, J lost 5 bases, and 9 bases lay in between. The CDR3 protein is CASSLAGLNNEQFF. The CDR3, as DNA: TGTGCCAGCAGCTTGGCGGGATTAAACAATGAGCAGTTCTTC.

The V and J genes are TRBV7-8 and TRBJ2-4, with a weak D call TRBD1 (5 bases). The CDR3 sequence is 14 residues long. Germline V gene sequence: CDR1 SGHVS, CDR2 FQNEAQ. Trimming removed 0 bases at V and 6 bases at J, with 9 bases between. CDR3 bases: TGTGCCAGCAGCTTAGCAGGGGAAGGAAACATTCAGTACTTC. It encodes CASSLAGEGNIQYF.

The CDR3 spells CASSSDGFKEKLFF. As DNA, the CDR3 is TGTGCCAGCAGTTCGGACGGGTTCAAGGAAAAACTGTTTTTT. This sequence joins TRBV6-6 and TRBJ1-4, with D unresolved. Trimming left V 4 bases short and J 8 bases short, with 14 bases between. This CDR3 spans 14 amino acids. CDR1 is MNHNY, CDR2 SVGAGI, per germline (reference sequence).

The V gene is TRBV19, the J gene TRBJ2-7, with D perhaps TRBD2 (5 bases). The V and J ends lost 3 bases and 5 bases respectively, with 14 bases between them. This CDR3 is 14 amino acids long. Per germline, CDR1 LNHDA and CDR2 SQIVND (reference sequence). The DNA for the CDR3 is TGTGCCAGTAGTATCGCGGGCCTGGGCGACGAGCAGTACTTC. Protein: CASSIAGLGDEQYF.

The V gene is TRBV15, the J gene TRBJ1-4, with a weak D call TRBD1 (5 bases). Germline V gives CDR1 LNHNV, CDR2 YYDKDF (reference sequence). The ends were cut back, 0 bases at V and 8 bases at J, with 10 bases in the middle. The CDR3 has 14 residues. The CDR3 nucleotides are TGTGCCACCAGCAGAGAGGGGGGAAACGAAAAACTGTTTTTT. Its translation: CATSREGGNEKLFF. Full variable domain (rest looked up from reference TRBV15 and TRBJ1-4): DAMVIQNPRYQVTQFGKPVTLSCSQTLNHNVMYWYQQKSSQAPKLLFHYYDKDFNNEADTPDNFQSRRPNTSFCFLDIRSPGLGDTAMYLCATSREGGNEKLFFGSGTQLSVL.

The V and J genes are TRBV6-6 and TRBJ1-3; D is uncertain. The germline gives CDR1 MNHNY, CDR2 SVGAGI (reference sequence). V gave up 0 bases and J gave up 4 bases, with 4 bases separating them. The CDR3 totals 13 residues. The CDR3 spells CASSYSTGNTIYF. CDR3 nucleotide sequence: TGTGCCAGCAGTTACTCGACAGGAAACACCATATATTTT.

The genes are TRBV6-5 and TRBJ1-3; D gene ambiguous. The ends were cut back, 8 bases at V and 1 base at J, with 12 bases in the middle. The CDR3 has 14 residues. The V gene's germline CDR1 is MNHEY and CDR2 SVGAGI. The CDR3 loop reads CASSRFSSGNTIYF. The CDR3 coding sequence is TGTGCCAGCTCAAGGTTCTCGTCTGGAAACACCATATATTTT.

This clone was seen a handful of times. The chain combines TRBV19 with TRBJ1-5, with D possibly TRBD1 on 5 matching bases. Trimming removed 5 bases at V and 3 bases at J, with 17 bases between. Per the germline V gene, CDR1 is LNHDA and CDR2 is SQIVND (reference sequence). This CDR3 has 16 amino acids. The CDR3 DNA reads TGTGCCAGTAGTGGCGGGGGATCAAACCCCAATCAGCCCCAGCATTTT. It yields the protein CASSGGGSNPNQPQHF.